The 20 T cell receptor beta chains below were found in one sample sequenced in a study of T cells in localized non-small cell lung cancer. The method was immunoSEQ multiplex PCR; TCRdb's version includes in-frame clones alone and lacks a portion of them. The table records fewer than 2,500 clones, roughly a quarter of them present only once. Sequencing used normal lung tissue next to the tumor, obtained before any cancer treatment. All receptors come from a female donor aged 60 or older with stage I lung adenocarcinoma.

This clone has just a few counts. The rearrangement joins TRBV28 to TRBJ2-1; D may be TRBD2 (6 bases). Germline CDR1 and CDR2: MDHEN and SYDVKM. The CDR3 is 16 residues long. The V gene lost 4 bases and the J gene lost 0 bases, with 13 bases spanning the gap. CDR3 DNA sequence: TGTGCCAGCAGTTCCCTAGCGCCGAGCTCCTACAATGAGCAGTTCTTC. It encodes CASSSLAPSSYNEQFF. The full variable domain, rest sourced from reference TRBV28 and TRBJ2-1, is DVKVTQSSRYLVKRTGEKVFLECVQDMDHENMFWYRQDPGLGLRLIYFSYDVKMKEKGDIPEGYSVSREKKERFSLILESASTNQTSMYLCASSSLAPSSYNEQFFGPGTRLTVL.

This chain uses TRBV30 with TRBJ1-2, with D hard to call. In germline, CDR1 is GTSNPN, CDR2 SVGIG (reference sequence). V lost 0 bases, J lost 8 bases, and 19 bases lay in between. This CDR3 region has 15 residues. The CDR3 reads CAWSVPWRLTGGYTF. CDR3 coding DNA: TGTGCCTGGAGTGTACCCTGGAGACTAACCGGAGGCTACACCTTC. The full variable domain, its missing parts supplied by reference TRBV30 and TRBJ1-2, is SQTIHQWPATLVQPVGSPLSLECTVEGTSNPNLYWYRQAAGRGLQLLFYSVGIGQISSEVPQNLSASRPQDRQFILSSKKLLLSDSGFYLCAWSVPWRLTGGYTFGSGTRLTVV.

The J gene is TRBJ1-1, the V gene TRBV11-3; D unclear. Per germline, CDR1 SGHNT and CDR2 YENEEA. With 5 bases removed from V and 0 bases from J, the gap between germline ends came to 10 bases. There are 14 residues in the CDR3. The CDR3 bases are TGTGCCAGCAGCCCCCGGCAGCTGAACACTGAAGCTTTCTTT. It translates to CASSPRQLNTEAFF. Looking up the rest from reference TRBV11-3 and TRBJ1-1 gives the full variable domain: EAGVVQSPRYKIIEKKQPVAFWCNPISGHNTLYWYLQNLGQGPELLIRYENEEAVDDSQLPKDRFSAERLKGVDSTLKIQPAELGDSAVYLCASSPRQLNTEAFFGQGTRLTVV.

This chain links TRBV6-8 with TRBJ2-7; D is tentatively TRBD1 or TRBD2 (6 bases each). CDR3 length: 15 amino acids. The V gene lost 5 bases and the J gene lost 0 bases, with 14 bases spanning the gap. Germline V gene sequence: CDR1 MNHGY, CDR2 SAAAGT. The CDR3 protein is CASSDRRDVSYEQYF. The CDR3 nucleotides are TGTGCCAGCAGTGACAGGAGGGACGTCTCCTACGAGCAGTACTTC.

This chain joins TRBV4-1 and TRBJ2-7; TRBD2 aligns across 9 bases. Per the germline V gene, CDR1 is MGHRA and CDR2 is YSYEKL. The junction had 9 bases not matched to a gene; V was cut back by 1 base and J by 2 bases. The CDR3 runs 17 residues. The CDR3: CASSQVDTSGRPYEQYF. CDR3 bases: TGCGCCAGCAGCCAAGTAGACACTAGCGGGCGTCCCTACGAGCAGTACTTC.

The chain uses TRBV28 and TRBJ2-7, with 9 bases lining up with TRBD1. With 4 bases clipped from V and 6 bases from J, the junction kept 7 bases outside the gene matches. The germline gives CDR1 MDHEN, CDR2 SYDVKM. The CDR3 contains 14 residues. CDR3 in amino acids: CASSWTGADSEQYF. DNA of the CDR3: TGTGCCAGCAGTTGGACAGGGGCAGACTCCGAGCAGTACTTC.

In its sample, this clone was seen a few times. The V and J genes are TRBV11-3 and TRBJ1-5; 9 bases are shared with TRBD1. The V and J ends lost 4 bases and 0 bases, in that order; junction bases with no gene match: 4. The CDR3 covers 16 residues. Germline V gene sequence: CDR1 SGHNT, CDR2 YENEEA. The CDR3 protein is CASSSDRGYSNQPQHF. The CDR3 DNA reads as TGTGCCAGCAGCTCGGACAGGGGTTATAGCAATCAGCCCCAGCATTTT.

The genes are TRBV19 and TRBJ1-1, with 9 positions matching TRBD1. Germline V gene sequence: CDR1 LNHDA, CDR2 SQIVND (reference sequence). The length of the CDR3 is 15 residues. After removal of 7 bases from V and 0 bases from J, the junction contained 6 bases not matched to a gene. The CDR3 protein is CASIQGQGLNTEAFF. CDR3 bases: TGTGCCAGTATTCAGGGACAGGGCCTGAACACTGAAGCTTTCTTT.

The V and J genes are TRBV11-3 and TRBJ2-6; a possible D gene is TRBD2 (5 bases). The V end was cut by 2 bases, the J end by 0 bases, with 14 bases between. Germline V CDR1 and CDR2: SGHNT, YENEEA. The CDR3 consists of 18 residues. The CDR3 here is CASSLPGLDFSGANVLTF. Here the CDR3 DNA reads TGTGCCAGCAGCTTACCGGGCCTGGACTTCTCTGGGGCCAACGTCCTGACTTTC.

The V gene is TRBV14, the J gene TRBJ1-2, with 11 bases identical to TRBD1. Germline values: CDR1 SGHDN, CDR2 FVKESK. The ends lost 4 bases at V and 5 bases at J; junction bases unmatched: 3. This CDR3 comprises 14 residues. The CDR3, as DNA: TGTGCCAGCAGCCGAGGGACAGGGGGATATGGCTACACCTTC. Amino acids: CASSRGTGGYGYTF.

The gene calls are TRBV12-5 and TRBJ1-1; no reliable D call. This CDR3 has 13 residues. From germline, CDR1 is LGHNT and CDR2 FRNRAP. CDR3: CASTHGFPSEAFF. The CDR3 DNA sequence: TGTGCCAGCACCCATGGGTTTCCCAGTGAAGCTTTCTTT.

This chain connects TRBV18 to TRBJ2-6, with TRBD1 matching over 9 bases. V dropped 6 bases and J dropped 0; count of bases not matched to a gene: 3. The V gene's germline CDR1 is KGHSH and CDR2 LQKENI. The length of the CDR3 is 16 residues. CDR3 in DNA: TGTGCCAGCTCGCGACAGGGGGGCTCTGGGGCCAACGTCCTGACTTTC. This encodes CASSRQGGSGANVLTF.

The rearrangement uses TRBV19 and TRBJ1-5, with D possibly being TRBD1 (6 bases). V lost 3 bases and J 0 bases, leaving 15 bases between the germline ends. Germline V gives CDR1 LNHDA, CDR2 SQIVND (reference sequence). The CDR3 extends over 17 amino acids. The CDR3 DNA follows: TGTGCCAGTAGTATGGGGGCAGGGCGGGATAGCAATCAGCCCCAGCATTTT. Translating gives CASSMGAGRDSNQPQHF.

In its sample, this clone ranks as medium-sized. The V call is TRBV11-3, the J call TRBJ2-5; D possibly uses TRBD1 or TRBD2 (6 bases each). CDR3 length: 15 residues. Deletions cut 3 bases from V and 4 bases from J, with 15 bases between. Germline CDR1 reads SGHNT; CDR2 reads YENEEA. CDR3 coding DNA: TGTGCCAGCAGCTTGGTGTCAGGAGGGGGAGAGACCCAGTACTTC. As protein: CASSLVSGGGETQYF. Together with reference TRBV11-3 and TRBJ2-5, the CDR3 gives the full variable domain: EAGVVQSPRYKIIEKKQPVAFWCNPISGHNTLYWYLQNLGQGPELLIRYENEEAVDDSQLPKDRFSAERLKGVDSTLKIQPAELGDSAVYLCASSLVSGGGETQYFGPGTRLLVL.

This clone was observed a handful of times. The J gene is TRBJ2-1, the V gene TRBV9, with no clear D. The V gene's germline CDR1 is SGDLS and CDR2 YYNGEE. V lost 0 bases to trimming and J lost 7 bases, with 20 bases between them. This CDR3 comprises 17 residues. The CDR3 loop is CASSVVQILTAENEQFF. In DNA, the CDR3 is TGTGCCAGCAGCGTAGTTCAGATACTTACTGCGGAAAATGAGCAGTTCTTC.

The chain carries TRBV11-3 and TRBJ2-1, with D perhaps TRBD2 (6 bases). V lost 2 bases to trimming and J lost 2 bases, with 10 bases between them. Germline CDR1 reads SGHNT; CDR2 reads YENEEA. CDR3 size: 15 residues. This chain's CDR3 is CASSLRGAAYNEQFF. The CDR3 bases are TGTGCCAGCAGCTTACGCGGGGCCGCCTACAATGAGCAGTTCTTC. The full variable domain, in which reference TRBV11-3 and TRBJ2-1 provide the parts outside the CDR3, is EAGVVQSPRYKIIEKKQPVAFWCNPISGHNTLYWYLQNLGQGPELLIRYENEEAVDDSQLPKDRFSAERLKGVDSTLKIQPAELGDSAVYLCASSLRGAAYNEQFFGPGTRLTVL.

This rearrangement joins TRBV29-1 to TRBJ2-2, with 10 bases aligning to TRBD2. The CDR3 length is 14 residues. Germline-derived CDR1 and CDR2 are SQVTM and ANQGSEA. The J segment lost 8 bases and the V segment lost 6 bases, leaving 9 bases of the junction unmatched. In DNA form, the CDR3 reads TGCAGCGTCCGAGCGGGAGGGCCTTCTGGGGAGCTGTTTTTT. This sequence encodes CSVRAGGPSGELFF.

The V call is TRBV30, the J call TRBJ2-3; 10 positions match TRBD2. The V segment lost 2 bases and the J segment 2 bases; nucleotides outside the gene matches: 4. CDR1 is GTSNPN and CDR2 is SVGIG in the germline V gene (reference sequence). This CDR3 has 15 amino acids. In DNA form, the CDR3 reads TGTGCCTGGAGTCTGCTAGCGGGAGACACAGATACGCAGTATTTT. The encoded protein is CAWSLLAGDTDTQYF.

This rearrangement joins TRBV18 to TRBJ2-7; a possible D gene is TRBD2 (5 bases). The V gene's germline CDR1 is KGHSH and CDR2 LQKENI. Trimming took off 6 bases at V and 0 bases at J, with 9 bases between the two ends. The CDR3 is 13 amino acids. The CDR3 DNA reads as TGTGCCAGCTCGACTACGAGCTCCTACGAGCAGTACTTC. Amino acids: CASSTTSSYEQYF.

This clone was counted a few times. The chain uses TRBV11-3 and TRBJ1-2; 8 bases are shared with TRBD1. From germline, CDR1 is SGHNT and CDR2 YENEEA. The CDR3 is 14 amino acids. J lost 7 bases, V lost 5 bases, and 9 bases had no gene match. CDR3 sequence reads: CASSPGGSVGGYTF. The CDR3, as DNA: TGTGCCAGCAGCCCAGGGGGCTCAGTGGGTGGCTACACCTTC. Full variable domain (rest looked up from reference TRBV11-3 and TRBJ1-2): EAGVVQSPRYKIIEKKQPVAFWCNPISGHNTLYWYLQNLGQGPELLIRYENEEAVDDSQLPKDRFSAERLKGVDSTLKIQPAELGDSAVYLCASSPGGSVGGYTFGSGTRLTVV.